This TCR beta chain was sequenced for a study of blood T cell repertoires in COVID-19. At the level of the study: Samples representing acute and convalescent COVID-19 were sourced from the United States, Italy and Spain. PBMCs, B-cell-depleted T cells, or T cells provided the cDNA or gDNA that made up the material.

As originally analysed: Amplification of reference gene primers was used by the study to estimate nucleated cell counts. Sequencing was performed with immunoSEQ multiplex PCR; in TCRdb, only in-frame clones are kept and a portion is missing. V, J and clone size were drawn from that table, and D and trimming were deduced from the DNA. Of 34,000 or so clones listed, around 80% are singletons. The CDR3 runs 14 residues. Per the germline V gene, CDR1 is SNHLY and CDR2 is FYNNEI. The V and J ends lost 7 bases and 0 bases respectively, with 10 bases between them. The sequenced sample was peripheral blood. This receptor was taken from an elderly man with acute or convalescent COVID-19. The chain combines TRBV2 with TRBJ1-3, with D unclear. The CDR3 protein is CASTSQYSGNTIYF. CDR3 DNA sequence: TGTGCCAGCACAAGTCAGTACTCTGGAAACACCATATATTTT.